This TCR beta chain came from a study of T cells after yellow fever vaccination. Study context: Each low-cell-number fraction was prepared by means of SMART-Seq v4 Ultra Low Input. Study-wide points: Detected again after the booster were most primary-vaccination clones, at 96% CD4 and 80% to 90% CD8. Repertoires sorted by FACS could include abundant clonotypes that are contaminants from the bulk population.

By 5'RACE template switching, TCR cDNA was produced, with a universal primer site and UMIs added in the process. TCRdb recomputed calls from the 5' RACE reads with MiXCR, one row per CDR3 protein. This sample has approximately 69,000 distinct CDR3 sequences, with approximately 5.9% found just once. This clonotype was recorded at least ten times. The antigen is unknown. Germline V gene lookup returns CDR1 MNHNS and CDR2 SASEGT. This CDR3 is 13 amino acids long. V gave up 4 bases and J gave up 5 bases, with 11 bases separating them. This receptor was taken from a man aged 18 to 30 who received the YFV17D yellow fever vaccine. The sample was CD4+ T cells sorted from PBMCs, taken more than 13 days after the first yellow fever vaccination. The chain combines TRBV6-1 with TRBJ2-5; a possible D gene is TRBD1 (6 bases). CDR3 sequence reads: CASSVQGRETQYF. CDR3 in DNA: TGTGCCAGCAGTGTACAGGGTCGGGAGACCCAGTACTTC.